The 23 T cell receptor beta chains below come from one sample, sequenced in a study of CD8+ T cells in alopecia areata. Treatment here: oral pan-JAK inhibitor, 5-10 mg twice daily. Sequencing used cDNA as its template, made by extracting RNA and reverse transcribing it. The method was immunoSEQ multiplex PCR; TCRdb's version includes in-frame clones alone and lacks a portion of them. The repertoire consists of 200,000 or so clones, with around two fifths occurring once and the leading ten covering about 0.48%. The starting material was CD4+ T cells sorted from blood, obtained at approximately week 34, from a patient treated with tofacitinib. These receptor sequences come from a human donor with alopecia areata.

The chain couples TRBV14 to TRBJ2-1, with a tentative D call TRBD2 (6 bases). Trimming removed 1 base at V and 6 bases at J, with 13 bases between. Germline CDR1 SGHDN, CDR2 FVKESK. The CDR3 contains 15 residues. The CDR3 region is CASSQVGRTINEQFF. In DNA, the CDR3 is TGTGCCAGCAGCCAAGTGGGCAGGACTATCAATGAGCAGTTCTTC.

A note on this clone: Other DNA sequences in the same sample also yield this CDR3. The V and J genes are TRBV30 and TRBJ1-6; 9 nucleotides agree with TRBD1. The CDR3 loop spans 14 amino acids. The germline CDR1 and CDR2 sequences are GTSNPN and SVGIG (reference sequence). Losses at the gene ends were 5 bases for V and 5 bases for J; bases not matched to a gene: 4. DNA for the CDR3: TGTGCCTGGCGACGACAGGGGGATAATTCACCCCTCCACTTT. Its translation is CAWRRQGDNSPLHF.

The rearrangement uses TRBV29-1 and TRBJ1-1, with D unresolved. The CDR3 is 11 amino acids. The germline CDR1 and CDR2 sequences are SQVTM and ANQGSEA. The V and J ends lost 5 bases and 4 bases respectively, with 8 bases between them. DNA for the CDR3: TGCAGCGTTCTAACCGCCACTGAAGCTTTCTTT. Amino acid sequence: CSVLTATEAFF. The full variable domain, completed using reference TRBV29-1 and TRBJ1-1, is SAVISQKPSRDICQRGTSLTIQCQVDSQVTMMFWYRQQPGQSLTLIATANQGSEATYESGFVIDKFPISRPNLTFSTLTVSNMSPEDSSIYLCSVLTATEAFFGQGTRLTVV.

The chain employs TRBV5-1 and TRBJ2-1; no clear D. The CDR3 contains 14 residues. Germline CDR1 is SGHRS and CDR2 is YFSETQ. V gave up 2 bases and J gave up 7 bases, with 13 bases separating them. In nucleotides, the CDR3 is TGCGCCAGCAGCTTAGACGGTATCCCTAATGAGCAGTTCTTC. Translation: CASSLDGIPNEQFF.

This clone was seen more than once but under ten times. The CDR3 loop reads CASTTHRVGADNEQFF. CDR3 nucleotides: TGTGCCAGCACTACGCACAGGGTGGGGGCAGACAATGAGCAGTTCTTC. This chain uses TRBV2 with TRBJ2-1; D is perhaps TRBD1 (6 bases). This CDR3 is built from 16 residues. V gave up 7 bases and J gave up 5 bases, with 21 bases separating them. The germline gives CDR1 SNHLY, CDR2 FYNNEI.

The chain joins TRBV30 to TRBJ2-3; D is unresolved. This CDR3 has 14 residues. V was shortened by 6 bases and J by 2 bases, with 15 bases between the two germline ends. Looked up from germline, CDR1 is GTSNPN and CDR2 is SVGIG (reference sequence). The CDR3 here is CACTVSRSTDTQYF. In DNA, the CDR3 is TGTGCCTGTACCGTCTCGAGGTCCACAGATACGCAGTATTTT.

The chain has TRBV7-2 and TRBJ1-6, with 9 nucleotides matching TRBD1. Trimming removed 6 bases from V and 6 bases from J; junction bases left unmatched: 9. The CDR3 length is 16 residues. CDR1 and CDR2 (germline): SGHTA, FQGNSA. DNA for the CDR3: TGTGCCAGCAGGACACCGAGGACAGGGGTTAATTCACCCCTCCACTTT. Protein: CASRTPRTGVNSPLHF.

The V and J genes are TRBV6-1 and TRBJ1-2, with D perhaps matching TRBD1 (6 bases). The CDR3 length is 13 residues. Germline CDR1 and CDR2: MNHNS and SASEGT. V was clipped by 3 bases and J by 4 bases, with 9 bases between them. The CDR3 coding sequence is TGTGCCAGCAGTGACCCGGACAGCTATGGCTACACCTTC. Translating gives CASSDPDSYGYTF.

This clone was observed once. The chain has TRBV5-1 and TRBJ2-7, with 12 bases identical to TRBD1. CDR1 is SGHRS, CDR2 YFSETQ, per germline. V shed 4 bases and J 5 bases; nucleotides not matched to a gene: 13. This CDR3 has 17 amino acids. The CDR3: CASSRPTSGTGGNEQYF. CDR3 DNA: TGCGCCAGCAGCCGTCCAACTTCCGGGACAGGGGGCAACGAGCAGTACTTC.

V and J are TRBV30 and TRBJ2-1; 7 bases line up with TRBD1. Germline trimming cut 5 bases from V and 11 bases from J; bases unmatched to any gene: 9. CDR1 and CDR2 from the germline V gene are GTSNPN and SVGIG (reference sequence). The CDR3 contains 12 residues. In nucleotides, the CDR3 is TGTGCCTGGGGGGACAGTACAAATCAGCAGTTCTTC. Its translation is CAWGDSTNQQFF.

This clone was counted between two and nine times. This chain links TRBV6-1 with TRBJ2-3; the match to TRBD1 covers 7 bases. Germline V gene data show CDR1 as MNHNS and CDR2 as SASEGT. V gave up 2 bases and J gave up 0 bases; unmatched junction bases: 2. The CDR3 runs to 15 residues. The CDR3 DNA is TGTGCCAGCAGTGAAAGGGGGCCGAGCACAGATACGCAGTATTTT. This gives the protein CASSERGPSTDTQYF.

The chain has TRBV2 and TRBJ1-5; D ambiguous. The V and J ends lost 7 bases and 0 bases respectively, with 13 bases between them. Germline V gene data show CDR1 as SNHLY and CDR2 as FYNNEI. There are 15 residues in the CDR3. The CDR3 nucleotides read TGTGCCAGCATGTACGGAACCCTTAGCAATCAGCCCCAGCATTTT. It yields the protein CASMYGTLSNQPQHF.

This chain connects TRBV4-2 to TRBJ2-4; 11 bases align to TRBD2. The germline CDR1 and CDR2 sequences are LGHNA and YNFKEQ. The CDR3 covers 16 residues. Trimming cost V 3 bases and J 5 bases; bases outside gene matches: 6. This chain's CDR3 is CASSQSRTSGQNIQYF. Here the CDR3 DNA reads TGTGCCAGCAGCCAGAGCCGGACTAGCGGGCAAAACATTCAGTACTTC.

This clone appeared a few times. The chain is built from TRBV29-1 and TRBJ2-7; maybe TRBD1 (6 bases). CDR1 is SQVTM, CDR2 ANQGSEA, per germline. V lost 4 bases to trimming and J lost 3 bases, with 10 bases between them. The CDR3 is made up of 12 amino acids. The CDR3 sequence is CSVAQGNYEQYF. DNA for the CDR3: TGCAGCGTTGCCCAGGGGAACTACGAGCAGTACTTC.

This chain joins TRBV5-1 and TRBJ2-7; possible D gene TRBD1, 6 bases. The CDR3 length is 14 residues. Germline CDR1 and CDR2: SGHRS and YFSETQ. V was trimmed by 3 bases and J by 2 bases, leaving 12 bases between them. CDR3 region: CASSSQGLTYEQYF. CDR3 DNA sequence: TGCGCCAGCAGCTCACAGGGATTGACCTACGAGCAGTACTTC.

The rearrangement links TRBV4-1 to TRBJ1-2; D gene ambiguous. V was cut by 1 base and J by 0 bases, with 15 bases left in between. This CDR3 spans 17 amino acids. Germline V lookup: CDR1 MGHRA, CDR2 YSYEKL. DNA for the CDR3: TGCGCCAGCAGCCAAGGGTCCGGGGATTTAGCTAACTATGGCTACACCTTC. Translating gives CASSQGSGDLANYGYTF.

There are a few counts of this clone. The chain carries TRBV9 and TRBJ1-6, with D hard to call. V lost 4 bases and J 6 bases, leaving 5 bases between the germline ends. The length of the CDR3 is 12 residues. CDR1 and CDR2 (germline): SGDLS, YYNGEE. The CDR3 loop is CASSTFNSPLHF. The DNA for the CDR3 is TGTGCCAGCAGCACCTTTAATTCACCCCTCCACTTT.

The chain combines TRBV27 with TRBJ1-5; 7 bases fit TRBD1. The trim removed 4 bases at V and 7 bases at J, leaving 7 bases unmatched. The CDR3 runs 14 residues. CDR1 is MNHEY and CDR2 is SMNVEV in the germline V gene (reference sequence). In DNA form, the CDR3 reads TGTGCCAGCAGTTCGGACAGGCGGGGGCAGCCCCAGCATTTT. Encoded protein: CASSSDRRGQPQHF.

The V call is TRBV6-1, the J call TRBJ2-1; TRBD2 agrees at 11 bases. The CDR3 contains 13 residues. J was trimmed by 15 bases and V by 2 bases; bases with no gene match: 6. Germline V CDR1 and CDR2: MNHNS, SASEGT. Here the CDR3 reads CASSEFLAGGGFF. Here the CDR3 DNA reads TGTGCCAGCAGTGAATTCCTAGCGGGGGGAGGGTTCTTC.

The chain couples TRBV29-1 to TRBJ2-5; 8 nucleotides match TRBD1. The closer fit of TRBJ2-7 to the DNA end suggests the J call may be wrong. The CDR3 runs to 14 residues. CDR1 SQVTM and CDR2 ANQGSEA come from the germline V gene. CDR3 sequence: CSVEKGQGTYEQYF. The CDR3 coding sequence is TGCAGCGTTGAGAAAGGACAGGGAACCTACGAGCAGTACTTC.

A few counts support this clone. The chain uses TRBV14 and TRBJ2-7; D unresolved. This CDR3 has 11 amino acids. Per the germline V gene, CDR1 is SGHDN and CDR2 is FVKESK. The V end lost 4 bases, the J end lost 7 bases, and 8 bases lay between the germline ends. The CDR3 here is CASSRTKEQYF. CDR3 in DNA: TGTGCCAGCAGCCGAACGAAAGAGCAGTACTTC.

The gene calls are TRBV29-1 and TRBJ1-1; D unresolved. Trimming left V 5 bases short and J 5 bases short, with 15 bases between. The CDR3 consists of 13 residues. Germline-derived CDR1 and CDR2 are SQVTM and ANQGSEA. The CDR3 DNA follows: TGCAGCGTTCAATGGGTGATGGGGACTGAAGCTTTCTTT. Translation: CSVQWVMGTEAFF. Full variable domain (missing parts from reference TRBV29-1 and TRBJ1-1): SAVISQKPSRDICQRGTSLTIQCQVDSQVTMMFWYRQQPGQSLTLIATANQGSEATYESGFVIDKFPISRPNLTFSTLTVSNMSPEDSSIYLCSVQWVMGTEAFFGQGTRLTVV.

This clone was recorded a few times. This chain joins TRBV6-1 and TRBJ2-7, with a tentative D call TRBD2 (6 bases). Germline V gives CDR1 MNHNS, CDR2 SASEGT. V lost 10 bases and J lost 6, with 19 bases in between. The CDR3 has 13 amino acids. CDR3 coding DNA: TGTGCCACCTGTCTAGGAGGGGACGGCGAGCAGTACTTC. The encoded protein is CATCLGGDGEQYF.